This TCR beta chain was captured by sequencing in a study of blood T cell repertoires in COVID-19. Background on the study: Material from acute and convalescent COVID-19 was sourced from the United States, Italy and Spain. In each case, the material was cDNA or gDNA derived from T cells, B-cell-depleted T cells, or PBMCs.

In the original processing: Estimation of nucleated cell counts relied on the amplification of reference gene primers. Only in-frame clones appear in the TCRdb table, and some are missing; sequencing was by immunoSEQ multiplex PCR. The V and J calls and clone size were taken over from that table, and D and trimming were inferred from the DNA. Of about 150,000 clones listed, about 90% are singletons. V was clipped by 4 bases and J by 3 bases, with 13 bases between them. CDR1 is SQVTM and CDR2 is ANQGSEA in the germline V gene. The CDR3 length is 14 residues. Sequencing was carried out using peripheral blood. The chain employs TRBV29-1 and TRBJ1-3; D is perhaps TRBD1 (5 bases). The source of this sequence is a man aged 55 to 69 with acute or convalescent COVID-19. For the CDR3, the DNA is TGCAGCGTTGCAGGCAGGGAACTTGGAAACACCATATATTTT. Translating gives CSVAGRELGNTIYF.